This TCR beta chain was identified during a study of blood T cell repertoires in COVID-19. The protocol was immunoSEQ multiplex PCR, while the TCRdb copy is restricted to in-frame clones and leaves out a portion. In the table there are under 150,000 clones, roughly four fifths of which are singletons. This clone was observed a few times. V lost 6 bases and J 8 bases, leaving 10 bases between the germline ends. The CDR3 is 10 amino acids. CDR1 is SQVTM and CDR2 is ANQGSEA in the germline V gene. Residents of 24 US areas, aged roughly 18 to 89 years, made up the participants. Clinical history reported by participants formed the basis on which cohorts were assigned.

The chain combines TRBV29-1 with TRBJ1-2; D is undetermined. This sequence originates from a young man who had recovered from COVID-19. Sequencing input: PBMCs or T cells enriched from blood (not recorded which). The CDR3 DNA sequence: TGCAGCGTCACAAGGGAGGGCTACACCTTC. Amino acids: CSVTREGYTF.